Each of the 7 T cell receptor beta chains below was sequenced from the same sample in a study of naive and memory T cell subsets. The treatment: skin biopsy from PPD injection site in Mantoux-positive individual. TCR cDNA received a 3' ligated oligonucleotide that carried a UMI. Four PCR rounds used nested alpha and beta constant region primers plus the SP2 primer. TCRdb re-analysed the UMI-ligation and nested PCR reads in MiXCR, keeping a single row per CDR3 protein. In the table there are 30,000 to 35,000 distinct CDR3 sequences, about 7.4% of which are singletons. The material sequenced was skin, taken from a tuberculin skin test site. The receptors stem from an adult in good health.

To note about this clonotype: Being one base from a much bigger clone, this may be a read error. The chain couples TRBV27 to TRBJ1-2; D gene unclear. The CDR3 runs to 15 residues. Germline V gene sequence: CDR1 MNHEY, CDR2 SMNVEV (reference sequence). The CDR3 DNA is TGTGCCAGCAGTTTGATACAAGGAGCTAACTATGGCGACACCTTC. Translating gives CASSLIQGANYGDTF.

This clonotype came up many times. CDR3 coding DNA: TGTGCCAGCAGCCGCGACTACTTAAGCACAGATACGCAGTATTTT. This translates into CASSRDYLSTDTQYF. V is TRBV7-2 and J is TRBJ2-3; possible D gene TRBD2, 5 bases. V was trimmed by 5 bases and J by 0 bases, leaving 12 bases between them. Per germline, CDR1 SGHTA and CDR2 FQGNSA. The CDR3 has 15 amino acids.

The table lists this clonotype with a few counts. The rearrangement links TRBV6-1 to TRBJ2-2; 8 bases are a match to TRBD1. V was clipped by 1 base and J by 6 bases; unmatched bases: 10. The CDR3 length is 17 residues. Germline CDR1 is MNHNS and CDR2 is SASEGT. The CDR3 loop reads CASSEDVRGPSPGELFF. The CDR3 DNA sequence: TGTGCCAGCAGTGAAGATGTCAGGGGGCCGAGCCCCGGGGAGCTGTTTTTT.

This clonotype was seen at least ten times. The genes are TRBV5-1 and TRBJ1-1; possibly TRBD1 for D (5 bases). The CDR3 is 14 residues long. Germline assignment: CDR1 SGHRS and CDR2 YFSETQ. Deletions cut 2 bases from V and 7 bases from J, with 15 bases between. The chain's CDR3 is CASSFLYDSLEAFF. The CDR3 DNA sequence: TGCGCCAGCAGCTTTCTCTACGACAGCCTTGAAGCTTTCTTT. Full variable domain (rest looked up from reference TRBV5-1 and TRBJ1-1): KAGVTQTPRYLIKTRGQQVTLSCSPISGHRSVSWYQQTPGQGLQFLFEYFSETQRNKGNFPGRFSGRQFSNSRSEMNVSTLELGDSALYLCASSFLYDSLEAFFGQGTRLTVV.

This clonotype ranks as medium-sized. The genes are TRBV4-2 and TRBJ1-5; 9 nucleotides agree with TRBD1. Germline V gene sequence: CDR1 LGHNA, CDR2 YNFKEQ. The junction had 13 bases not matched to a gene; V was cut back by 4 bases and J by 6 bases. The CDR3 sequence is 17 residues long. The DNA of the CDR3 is TGTGCCAGCAGCCCAACCCGGACAGGGGCGAACGGTCAGCCCCAGCATTTT. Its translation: CASSPTRTGANGQPQHF.

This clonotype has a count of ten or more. The CDR3 DNA reads TGTGCCACCAGCAGCGGACCAACCTACAATGAGCAGTTCTTC. It yields the protein CATSSGPTYNEQFF. The chain links TRBV15 to TRBJ2-1; D not certain. In germline, CDR1 is LNHNV, CDR2 YYDKDF (reference sequence). This CDR3 is built from 14 residues. Trimming removed 3 bases from V and 2 bases from J, with 8 bases in between.

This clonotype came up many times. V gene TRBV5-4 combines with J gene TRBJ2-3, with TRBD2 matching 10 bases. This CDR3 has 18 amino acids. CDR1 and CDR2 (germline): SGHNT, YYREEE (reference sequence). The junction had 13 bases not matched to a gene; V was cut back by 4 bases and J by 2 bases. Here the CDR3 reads CASSAGGLAVYFTDTQYF. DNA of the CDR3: TGTGCCAGCAGCGCGGGCGGACTAGCGGTCTACTTCACAGATACGCAGTATTTT. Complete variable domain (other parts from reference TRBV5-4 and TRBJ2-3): ETGVTQSPTHLIKTRGQQVTLRCSSQSGHNTVSWYQQALGQGPQFIFQYYREEENGRGNFPPRFSGLQFPNYSSELNVNALELDDSALYLCASSAGGLAVYFTDTQYFGPGTRLTVL.